This T cell receptor beta chain originates from a study of blood T cell repertoires in COVID-19. In the study overall: COVID-19 samples collected from the United States, Italy and Spain covered acute and convalescent phases.

V was clipped by 9 bases and J by 5 bases, with 11 bases between them. Germline CDR1 reads MNHEY; CDR2 reads SVGAGI. This CDR3 region has 13 residues. How the authors handled the data: Amplifying reference gene primers gave estimates of nucleated cell counts. Measured with immunoSEQ multiplex PCR; TCRdb has only the in-frame clones, and not every one. V and J calls and clone size are copied from that table; D and trimming were computed from the DNA. In the table there are some 96,000 clones, around nine tenths of which are singletons. Source material: peripheral blood. J is TRBJ1-6 and V is TRBV6-5, with unresolved D. The sequence was collected from a man in his forties or fifties with acute or convalescent COVID-19. CDR3 sequence reads: CASAAGDNSPLHF. As DNA, the CDR3 is TGTGCCAGTGCGGCGGGCGATAATTCACCCCTCCACTTT.